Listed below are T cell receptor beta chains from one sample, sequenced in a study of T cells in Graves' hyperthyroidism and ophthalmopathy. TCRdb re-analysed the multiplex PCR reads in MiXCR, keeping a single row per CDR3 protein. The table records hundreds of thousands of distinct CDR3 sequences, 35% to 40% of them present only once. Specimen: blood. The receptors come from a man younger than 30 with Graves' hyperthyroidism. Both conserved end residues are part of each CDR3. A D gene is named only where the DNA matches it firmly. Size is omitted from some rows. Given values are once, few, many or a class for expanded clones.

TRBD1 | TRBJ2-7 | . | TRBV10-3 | TGTGCCATCAGTGAGGGAATACAGGGGCACGAGCAGTACTTC | CAISEGIQGHEQYF
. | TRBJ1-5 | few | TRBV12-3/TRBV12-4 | TGTGCCAGCAATTCCGGTCATCAGCCCCAGCATTTT | CASNSGHQPQHF
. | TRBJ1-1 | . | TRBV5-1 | TGCGCCAGCAGCGCACCGAACCGATGGGACCGGGCACTTAATACTGAAGCTTTCTTT | CASSAPNRWDRALNTEAFF
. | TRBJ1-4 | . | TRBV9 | TGTGCCAGCAGTTTAATCGGGACTGCAGCAACTAATGAAAAACTGTTTTTT | CASSLIGTAATNEKLFF
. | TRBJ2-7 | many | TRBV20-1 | TGCAGTGCTAGTCAGACGGCGGGATCCTACGAGCAGTACTTC | CSASQTAGSYEQYF
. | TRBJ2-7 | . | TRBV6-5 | TGTGCCAGCAGTTTCCGGGACTTGAGGGGAGAGCAGTACTTC | CASSFRDLRGEQYF
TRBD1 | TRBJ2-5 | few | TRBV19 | TGTGCCACCGCCTGGGACAGGGAAGAGACCCAGTACTTC | CATAWDREETQYF
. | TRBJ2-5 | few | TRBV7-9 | TGTGCCAGCAGCCCCCCGGACCCTCCTGATCAAGAGACCCAGTACTTC | CASSPPDPPDQETQYF
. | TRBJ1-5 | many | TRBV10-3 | TGTGCCATCAGTGACGGACAGCTCAAGAATCAGCCCCAGCATTTT | CAISDGQLKNQPQHF
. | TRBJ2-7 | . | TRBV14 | TGTGCCAGCAGCCAAAGCGCCGGACGGGGGCAATCTCGGAAATACGAGCAGTACTTC | CASSQSAGRGQSRKYEQYF
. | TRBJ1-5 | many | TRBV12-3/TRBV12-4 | TGTGCCAGCAGTTTAGAGTCAGGGAGCAATCAGCCCCAGCATTTT | CASSLESGSNQPQHF
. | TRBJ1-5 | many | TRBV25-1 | TGTGCCAGCAGTGCACAGAGCGGTCAGCCCCAGCATTTT | CASSAQSGQPQHF
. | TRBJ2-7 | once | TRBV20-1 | TGCAGTGCTAGACTTCAGGGGATGTACGAGCAGTACTTC | CSARLQGMYEQYF
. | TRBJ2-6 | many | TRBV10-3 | TGTGCCATCAGTGACCAACTGGCAGGGGCCAACGTCCTGACTTTC | CAISDQLAGANVLTF
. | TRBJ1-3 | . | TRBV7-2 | TGTGCCAGCAACACACTGATCGAAAACACCATATATTTT | CASNTLIENTIYF
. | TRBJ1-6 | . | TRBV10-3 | TGTGCCATCAGTGCGGGCAAATCCTCCTATAGCACTTCACCCCTCCACTTT | CAISAGKSSYSTSPLHF
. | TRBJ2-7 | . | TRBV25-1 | TGTGCCAGCAGTGCTAGAGAGGGACACGGAAGAACCGAGCAGTACTTC | CASSAREGHGRTEQYF
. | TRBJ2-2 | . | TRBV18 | TGTGCCAGCTCACAAGACTCGGTTTCCGGGGAGCTGTTTTTT | CASSQDSVSGELFF
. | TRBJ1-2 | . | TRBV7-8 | TGTGCCAGCAGCTTACTCGCGGGGCACTATGGCTACACCTTC | CASSLLAGHYGYTF
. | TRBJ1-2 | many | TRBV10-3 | TGTGCCATCAGTGAGTCATCGGCCCATGGCTACACCTTC | CAISESSAHGYTF
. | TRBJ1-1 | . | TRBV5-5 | TGTGCCAGCAGCTTCAGGGAAGGCATGAACACTGAAGCTTTCTTT | CASSFREGMNTEAFF
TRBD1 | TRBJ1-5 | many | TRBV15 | TGTGCCACCAGCAGAGTGACAGGGTTAAGGCAGCCCCAGCATTTT | CATSRVTGLRQPQHF
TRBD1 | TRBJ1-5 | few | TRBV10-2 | TGTGCCAGCAGTAGACGGACAGGTAACAATCAGCCCCAGCATTTT | CASSRRTGNNQPQHF
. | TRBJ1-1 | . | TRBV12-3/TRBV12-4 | TGTGCCAGCAGTCTTACAGGGTACCAAGCTTTCTTT | CASSLTGYQAFF
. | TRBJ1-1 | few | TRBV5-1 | TGCGCCAGCAGCGGGTCCTGGGACGCTGAAGCTTTCTTT | CASSGSWDAEAFF
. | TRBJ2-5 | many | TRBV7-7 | TGTGCTAGCAGCTTAGGGGGTGCGAAATCTCAAGAGACCCAGTACTTC | CASSLGGAKSQETQYF
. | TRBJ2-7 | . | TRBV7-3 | TGTGCCAGCAGCTTGATTGCGGGACCACACGAGCAGTACTTC | CASSLIAGPHEQYF
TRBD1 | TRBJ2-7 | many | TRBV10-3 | TGTGCCATCAGTGAGGGGCAGGGGGCATTTCGGTCCTACGAGCAGTACTTC | CAISEGQGAFRSYEQYF
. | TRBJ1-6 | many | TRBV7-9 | TGTGCCAGCAGCCCCAAAACTCCTGCGCAGAATTCACCCCTCCACTTT | CASSPKTPAQNSPLHF
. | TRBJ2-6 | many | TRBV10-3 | TGTGCCATCAGTGACCTCGGGGTCTCTGGGGCCAACGTCCTGACTTTC | CAISDLGVSGANVLTF